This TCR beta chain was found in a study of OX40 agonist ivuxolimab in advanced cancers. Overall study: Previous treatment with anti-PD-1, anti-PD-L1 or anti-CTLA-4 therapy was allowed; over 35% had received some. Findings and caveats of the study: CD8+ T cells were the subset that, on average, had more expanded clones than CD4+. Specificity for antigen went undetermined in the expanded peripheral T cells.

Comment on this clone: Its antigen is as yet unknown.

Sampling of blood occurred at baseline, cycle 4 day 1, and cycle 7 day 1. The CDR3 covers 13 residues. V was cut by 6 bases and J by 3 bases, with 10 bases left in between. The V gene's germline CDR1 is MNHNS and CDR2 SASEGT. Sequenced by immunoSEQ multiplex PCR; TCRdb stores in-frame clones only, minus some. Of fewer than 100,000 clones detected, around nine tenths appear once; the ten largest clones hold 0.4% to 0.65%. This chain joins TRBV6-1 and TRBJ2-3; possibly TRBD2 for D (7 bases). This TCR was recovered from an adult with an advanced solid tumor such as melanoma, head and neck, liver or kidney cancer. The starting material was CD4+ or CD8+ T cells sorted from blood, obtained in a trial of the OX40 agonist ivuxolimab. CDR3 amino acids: CASRGGATDTQYF. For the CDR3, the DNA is TGTGCCAGCAGGGGGGGGGCAACAGATACGCAGTATTTT.